The source of this TCR beta chain is a study of OX40 agonist ivuxolimab in advanced cancers. As for the study in general: Patients receiving dose escalation had hepatocellular carcinoma, melanoma, renal cell or head and neck cancer.

If patients had autoimmune disease history or systemic immunosuppression, they were excluded. Trimming removed 2 bases from V and 3 bases from J, with 11 bases in between. Germline CDR1 SEHNR, CDR2 FQNEAQ (reference sequence). This CDR3 comprises 14 residues. Clones were read by immunoSEQ multiplex PCR, and TCRdb kept only the in-frame ones, dropping some. Of 70,000 or so clones in the sample, about 90% were seen once. Sequencing was performed on CD4+ or CD8+ T cells sorted from blood, taken in a trial of the OX40 agonist ivuxolimab. The receptor comes from an adult with an advanced solid tumor such as melanoma, head and neck, liver or kidney cancer. This chain uses TRBV7-9 with TRBJ2-7; a possible D gene is TRBD2 (5 bases). This chain's CDR3 is CASSLPGLSYEQYF. The CDR3 bases are TGTGCCAGCAGCTTACCCGGACTCAGCTACGAGCAGTACTTC.